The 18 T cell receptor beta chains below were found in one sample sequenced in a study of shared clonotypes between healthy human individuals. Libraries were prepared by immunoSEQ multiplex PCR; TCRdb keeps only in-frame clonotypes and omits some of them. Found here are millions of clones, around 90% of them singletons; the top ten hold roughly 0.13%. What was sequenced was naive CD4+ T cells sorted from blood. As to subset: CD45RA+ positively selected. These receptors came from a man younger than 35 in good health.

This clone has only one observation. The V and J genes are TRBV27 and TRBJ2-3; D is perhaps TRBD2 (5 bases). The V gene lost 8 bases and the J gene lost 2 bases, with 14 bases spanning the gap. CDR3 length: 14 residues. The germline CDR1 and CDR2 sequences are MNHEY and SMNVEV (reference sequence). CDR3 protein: CASGAGIPTDTQYF. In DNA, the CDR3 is TGTGCCAGCGGAGCCGGGATTCCCACAGATACGCAGTATTTT.

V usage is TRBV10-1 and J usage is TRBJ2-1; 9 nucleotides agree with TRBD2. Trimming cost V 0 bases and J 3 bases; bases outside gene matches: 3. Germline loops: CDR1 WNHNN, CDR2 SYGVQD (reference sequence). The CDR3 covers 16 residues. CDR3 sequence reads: CASSESRAGGYNEQFF. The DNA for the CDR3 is TGCGCCAGCAGTGAGTCGAGAGCGGGAGGCTACAATGAGCAGTTCTTC.

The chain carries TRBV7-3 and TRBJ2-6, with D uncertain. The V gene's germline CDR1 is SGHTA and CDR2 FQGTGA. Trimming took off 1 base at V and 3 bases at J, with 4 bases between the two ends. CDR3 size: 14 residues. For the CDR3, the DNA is TGTGCCAGCAGCTTAATGGGTGGGGCCAACGTCCTGACTTTC. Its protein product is CASSLMGGANVLTF. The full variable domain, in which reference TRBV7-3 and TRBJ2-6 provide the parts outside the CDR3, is GAGVSQTPSNKVTEKGKYVELRCDPISGHTALYWYRQSLGQGPEFLIYFQGTGAADDSGLPNDRFFAVRPEGSVSTLKIQRTERGDSAVYLCASSLMGGANVLTFGAGSRLTVL.

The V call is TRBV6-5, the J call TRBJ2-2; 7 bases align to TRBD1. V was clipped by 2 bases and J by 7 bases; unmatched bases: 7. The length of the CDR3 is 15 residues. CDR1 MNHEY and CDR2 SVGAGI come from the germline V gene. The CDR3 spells CASSYIPGGHGELFF. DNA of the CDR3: TGTGCCAGCAGTTACATCCCAGGGGGTCACGGGGAGCTGTTTTTT.

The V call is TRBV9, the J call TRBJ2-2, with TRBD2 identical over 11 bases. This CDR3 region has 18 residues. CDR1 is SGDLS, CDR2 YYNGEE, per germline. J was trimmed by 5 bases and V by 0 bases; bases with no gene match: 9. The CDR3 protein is CASSVDFTSGRSTGELFF. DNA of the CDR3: TGTGCCAGCAGCGTAGATTTCACTAGCGGGAGAAGTACCGGGGAGCTGTTTTTT.

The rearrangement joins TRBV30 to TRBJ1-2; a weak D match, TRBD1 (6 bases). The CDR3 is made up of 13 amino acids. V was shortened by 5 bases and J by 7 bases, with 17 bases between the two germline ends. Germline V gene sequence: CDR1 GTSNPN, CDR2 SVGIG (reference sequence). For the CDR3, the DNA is TGTGCCTGGTCCCCGACAGGAGTTGGTGGCTACACCTTC. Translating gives CAWSPTGVGGYTF.

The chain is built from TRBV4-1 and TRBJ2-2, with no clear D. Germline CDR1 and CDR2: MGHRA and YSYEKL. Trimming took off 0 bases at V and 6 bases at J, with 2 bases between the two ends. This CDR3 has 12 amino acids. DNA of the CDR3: TGCGCCAGCAGCCAAGAGGCCGGGGAGCTGTTTTTT. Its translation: CASSQEAGELFF.

CDR3 amino acids: CAWISGWLQHF. DNA for the CDR3: TGTGCCTGGATCTCGGGTTGGCTCCAGCATTTT. The gene calls are TRBV30 and TRBJ1-5; no clear D. This CDR3 comprises 11 residues. The germline V and J ends were trimmed by 4 bases and 12 bases, with 13 bases remaining between them. Germline V CDR1 and CDR2: GTSNPN, SVGIG (reference sequence).

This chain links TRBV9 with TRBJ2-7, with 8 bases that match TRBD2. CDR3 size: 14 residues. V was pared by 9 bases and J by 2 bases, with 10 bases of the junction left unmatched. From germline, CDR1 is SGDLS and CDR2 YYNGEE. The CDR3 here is CATTEAGVAYEQYF. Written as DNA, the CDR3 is TGTGCCACTACAGAAGCGGGAGTTGCCTACGAGCAGTACTTC.

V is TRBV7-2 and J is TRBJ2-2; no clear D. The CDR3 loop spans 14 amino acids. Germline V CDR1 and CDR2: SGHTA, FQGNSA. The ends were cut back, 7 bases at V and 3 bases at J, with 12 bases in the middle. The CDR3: CASTSRADTGELFF. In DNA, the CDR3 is TGTGCCAGCACTTCAAGGGCAGACACCGGGGAGCTGTTTTTT.

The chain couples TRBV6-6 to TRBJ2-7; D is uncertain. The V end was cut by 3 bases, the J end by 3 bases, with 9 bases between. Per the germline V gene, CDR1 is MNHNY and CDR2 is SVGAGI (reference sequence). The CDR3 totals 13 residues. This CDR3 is CASSYPGIYEQYF. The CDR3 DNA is TGTGCCAGCAGTTATCCCGGAATCTACGAGCAGTACTTC.

The DNA of the CDR3 is TGTGCCAGCAGCTCCGATGCGGGCACCTACGAGCAGTACTTC. Translating it yields CASSSDAGTYEQYF. The gene calls are TRBV11-2 and TRBJ2-7; TRBD2 might be the D (5 bases). With 4 bases removed from V and 2 bases from J, the gap between germline ends came to 12 bases. The CDR3 is 14 amino acids. The germline V gene has CDR1 SGHAT and CDR2 FQNNGV. Looking up the rest from reference TRBV11-2 and TRBJ2-7 gives the full variable domain: EAGVAQSPRYKIIEKRQSVAFWCNPISGHATLYWYQQILGQGPKLLIQFQNNGVVDDSQLPKDRFSAERLKGVDSTLKIQPAKLEDSAVYLCASSSDAGTYEQYFGPGTRLTVT.

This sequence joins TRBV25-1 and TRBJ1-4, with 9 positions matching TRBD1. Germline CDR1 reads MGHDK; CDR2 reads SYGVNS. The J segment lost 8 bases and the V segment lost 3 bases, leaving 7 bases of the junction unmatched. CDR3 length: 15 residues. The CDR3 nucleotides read TGTGCCAGCAGTGACCCCGGGACAGGGACCGAAAAACTGTTTTTT. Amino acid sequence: CASSDPGTGTEKLFF.

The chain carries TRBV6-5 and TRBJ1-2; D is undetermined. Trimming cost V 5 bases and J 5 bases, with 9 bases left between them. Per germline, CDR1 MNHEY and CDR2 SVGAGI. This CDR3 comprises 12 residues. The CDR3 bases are TGTGCCAGCAGTAGAGACAAGTATGGCTACACCTTC. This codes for CASSRDKYGYTF.

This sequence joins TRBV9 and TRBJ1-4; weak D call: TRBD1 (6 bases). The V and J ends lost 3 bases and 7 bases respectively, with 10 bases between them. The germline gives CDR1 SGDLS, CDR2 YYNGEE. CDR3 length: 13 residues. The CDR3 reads CASSDRGGEKLFF. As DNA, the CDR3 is TGTGCCAGCAGCGATAGGGGGGGTGAAAAACTGTTTTTT.

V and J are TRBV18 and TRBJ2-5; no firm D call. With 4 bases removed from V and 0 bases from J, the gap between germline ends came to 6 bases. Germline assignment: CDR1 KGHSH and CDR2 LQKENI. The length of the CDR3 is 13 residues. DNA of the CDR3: TGTGCCAGCTCACGCGGTAACCAAGAGACCCAGTACTTC. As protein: CASSRGNQETQYF.

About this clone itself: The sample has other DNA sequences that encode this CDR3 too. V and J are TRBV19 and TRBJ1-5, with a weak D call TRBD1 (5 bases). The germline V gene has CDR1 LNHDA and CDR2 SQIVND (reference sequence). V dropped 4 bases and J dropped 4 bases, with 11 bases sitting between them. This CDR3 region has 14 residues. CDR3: CASSTGVSNQPQHF. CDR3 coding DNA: TGTGCCAGTAGTACGGGGGTAAGTAATCAGCCCCAGCATTTT.

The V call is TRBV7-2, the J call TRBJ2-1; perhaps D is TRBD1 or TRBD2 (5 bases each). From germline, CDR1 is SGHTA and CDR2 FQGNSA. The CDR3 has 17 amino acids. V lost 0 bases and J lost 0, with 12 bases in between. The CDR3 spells CASSLAYSGGSYNEQFF. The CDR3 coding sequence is TGTGCCAGCAGCTTAGCGTATTCTGGGGGCTCCTACAATGAGCAGTTCTTC.